A selection of T cell receptor beta chains follows, all from one sample in a study of blood T cells in healthy people across ages. TCRdb independently ran MiXCR on the 5' RACE reads; one entry per CDR3 protein. The data hold hundreds of thousands of distinct CDR3 sequences, with around two fifths observed a single time. The sequenced sample was blood. These receptors all come from a man older than 75 in good health. Each CDR3 is given with its conserved first and last residue. D genes are given only for firm matches. Clone size is not always given. Where it is, it says once, few, many or a class for expanded clones.

>TRBV2|TRBJ2-5|TRBD2|-
CASSDRLAGRQQYF
TGTGCCAGCAGTGACCGACTAGCGGGGAGGCAGCAGTACTTC
>TRBV6-2/TRBV6-3|TRBJ1-1|TRBD1|few
CASRNLGQKNTEAFF
TGTGCCAGCAGAAACCTGGGACAGAAGAACACTGAAGCTTTCTTT
>TRBV14|TRBJ2-1|TRBD2|-
CASSQRAGGPTEQFF
TGTGCCAGCAGCCAAAGAGCGGGAGGGCCTACTGAGCAGTTCTTC
>TRBV6-2/TRBV6-3|TRBJ1-2|-|-
CASSGQGANGYTF
TGTGCCAGCAGCGGGCAAGGGGCTAATGGCTACACCTTC
>TRBV20-1|TRBJ2-1|-|many
CSAPLQINEQFF
TGCAGTGCCCCACTCCAGATCAATGAGCAGTTCTTC
>TRBV7-8|TRBJ2-2|-|-
CASTRRGTNTGELFF
TGTGCCAGCACTCGGAGGGGGACTAACACCGGGGAGCTGTTTTTT
>TRBV12-3/TRBV12-4|TRBJ2-1|-|many
CASSFTEQFF
TGTGCCAGCAGTTTCACTGAGCAGTTCTTC
>TRBV20-1|TRBJ2-7|TRBD2|-
CSALVGGRVSEQYF
TGCAGTGCTTTAGTGGGCGGGAGGGTCTCCGAGCAGTACTTC
>TRBV7-9|TRBJ1-2|TRBD1|few
CASSPTGGNYGYTF
TGTGCCAGCAGTCCGACAGGGGGAAACTATGGCTACACCTTC
>TRBV9|TRBJ2-1|-|-
CASSVTGRNEQFF
TGTGCCAGCAGCGTGACGGGGCGCAATGAGCAGTTCTTC
>TRBV7-2|TRBJ2-3|-|-
CASSPGGQTTDTQYF
TGTGCCAGCAGCCCCGGGGGGCAGACCACAGATACGCAGTATTTT
>TRBV9|TRBJ2-5|-|-
CASSREYNEQYF
TGTGCCAGCTCCAGGGAATACAATGAGCAGTACTTC
>TRBV4-1|TRBJ1-1|TRBD1|-
CASSQDRQGLSRTEAFF
TGCGCCAGCAGCCAAGATCGACAGGGTCTTAGTCGAACTGAAGCTTTCTTT
>TRBV7-9|TRBJ1-1|-|-
CASSKAPGTTEAFF
TGTGCCAGCAGCAAGGCCCCAGGGACCACTGAAGCTTTCTTT
>TRBV12-3/TRBV12-4|TRBJ1-6|-|few
CASSLTAGNSPLHF
TGTGCCAGCAGTTTAACGGCGGGGAATTCACCCCTCCACTTT
>TRBV4-3|TRBJ2-3|-|-
CASSPRDTSTDTQYF
TGCGCCAGCAGCCCGCGGGATACTAGCACAGATACGCAGTATTTT
>TRBV10-3|TRBJ2-3|TRBD2|-
CAISDTSGGTDTQYF
TGTGCCATCAGTGACACTAGCGGGGGCACAGATACGCAGTATTTT
>TRBV25-1|TRBJ1-2|TRBD1|-
CASGTGRGGYGYTF
TGTGCCAGCGGGACAGGCAGGGGGGGCTATGGCTACACCTTC
>TRBV27|TRBJ2-6|TRBD2|-
CASSLRTSGRGPGANVLTF
TGTGCCAGCAGTTTAAGGACTAGCGGGAGGGGCCCTGGGGCCAACGTCCTGACTTTC
>TRBV28|TRBJ2-4|-|once
CASRGTGGQYF
TGTGCCAGCAGAGGGACTGGGGGGCAGTACTTC
>TRBV5-1|TRBJ2-5|TRBD2|many
CASSSGGLAGAETQYF
TGCGCCAGCAGCTCGGGGGGACTAGCGGGAGCAGAGACCCAGTACTTC
>TRBV10-3|TRBJ1-1|-|few
CAISLTDMNTEAFF
TGTGCCATCAGTCTGACAGATATGAACACTGAAGCTTTCTTT
>TRBV29-1|TRBJ2-7|-|many
CSATLSANEQYF
TGCAGCGCTACACTCTCCGCCAACGAGCAGTACTTC
>TRBV20-1|TRBJ2-1|TRBD2|-
CSAAPGTSGHQETQFF
TGCAGTGCTGCGCCCGGGACTAGCGGGCACCAAGAGACCCAGTTCTTC
>TRBV7-2|TRBJ2-6|-|-
CASSLRQGGSSGANVLTF
TGTGCCAGCAGCCTCAGACAGGGAGGATCCTCTGGGGCCAACGTCCTGACTTTC
>TRBV20-1|TRBJ2-3|-|-
CSATSAGNLGSTDTQYF
TGCAGTGCTACTTCAGCGGGCAATCTCGGTAGCACAGATACGCAGTATTTT
>TRBV12-3/TRBV12-4|TRBJ2-6|-|few
CASRKWGSQSANVLTF
TGTGCCAGCCGAAAATGGGGGTCCCAATCGGCCAACGTCCTGACTTTC
>TRBV12-3/TRBV12-4|TRBJ2-3|-|-
CASSDSRISYSTDTQYF
TGTGCCAGCAGTGACAGCCGGATTAGTTATAGCACAGATACGCAGTATTTT
>TRBV14|TRBJ2-3|-|many
CASSQEQRGATTDTQYF
TGTGCCAGCAGCCAAGAACAGAGGGGGGCAACCACAGATACGCAGTATTTT
>TRBV6-6|TRBJ2-3|TRBD1|few
CASSGRTGAITDTQYF
TGTGCCAGCAGTGGCCGGACAGGGGCGATCACAGATACGCAGTATTTT
>TRBV20-1|TRBJ2-7|TRBD2|-
CSAGGLASGEQYF
TGCAGTGCCGGGGGACTAGCTAGTGGCGAGCAGTACTTC
>TRBV10-2|TRBJ1-1|-|-
CASSDSGGGRSTEAFF
TGCGCCAGCAGTGATTCCGGGGGGGGGAGGAGCACTGAAGCTTTCTTT
>TRBV7-2|TRBJ1-5|-|-
CASSLNANSNQPQHF
TGTGCCAGCAGCTTAAACGCCAATAGCAATCAGCCCCAGCATTTT
>TRBV6-2/TRBV6-3|TRBJ2-3|-|-
CASSYPPTSTDTQYF
TGTGCCAGCAGTTACCCGCCAACTAGCACAGATACGCAGTATTTT
>TRBV30|TRBJ2-7|TRBD2|-
CAWSKTSARTYEQYF
TGTGCCTGGAGCAAGACTAGCGCGAGGACCTACGAGCAGTACTTC
>TRBV12-3/TRBV12-4|TRBJ2-5|-|-
CASSLLVSAEETQYF
TGTGCCAGCAGTTTGCTTGTTTCAGCGGAAGAGACCCAGTACTTC
>TRBV30|TRBJ2-5|TRBD1|-
CAWSATGVQETQYF
TGTGCCTGGAGTGCCACAGGGGTCCAAGAGACCCAGTACTTC
>TRBV11-1|TRBJ2-3|-|-
CASKRGGVNTDTQYF
TGTGCCAGCAAGCGAGGAGGGGTGAACACAGATACGCAGTATTTT
>TRBV5-1|TRBJ2-3|-|few
CASSSDGRPGKTQYF
TGCGCCAGCAGTTCAGACGGACGCCCCGGAAAAACGCAGTATTTT
>TRBV12-3/TRBV12-4|TRBJ2-5|-|-
CASSDEGRRMNEQYF
TGTGCCAGCAGTGATGAGGGCCGGAGGATGAATGAGCAGTACTTC
>TRBV7-3|TRBJ2-1|TRBD2|-
CASSTDGLAYAYNEQFF
TGTGCCAGCAGCACCGATGGACTAGCGTACGCCTACAATGAGCAGTTCTTC
>TRBV7-2|TRBJ2-1|-|-
CASSLVRDRNEQFF
TGTGCCAGCAGCTTAGTGAGGGATCGCAATGAGCAGTTCTTC
>TRBV15|TRBJ1-2|-|few
CATSRDEVYGYTF
TGTGCCACCAGCAGAGATGAAGTTTATGGCTACACCTTC
>TRBV4-3|TRBJ1-5|-|few
CASSQEWLYDQPQHF
TGCGCCAGCAGCCAAGAATGGTTATATGATCAGCCCCAGCATTTT
>TRBV6-1|TRBJ1-1|TRBD1|-
CASSRGTGNTEAFF
TGTGCCAGCAGTCGGGGGACAGGGAACACTGAAGCTTTCTTT
>TRBV7-2|TRBJ1-5|TRBD1|-
CASSYSRDRNQPQHF
TGTGCCAGCAGCTACAGCCGGGACAGAAATCAGCCCCAGCATTTT
>TRBV9|TRBJ2-3|TRBD1|few
CASSLTGVPDTQYF
TGTGCCAGCAGCTTAACAGGGGTGCCAGATACGCAGTATTTT
>TRBV3-1|TRBJ1-2|TRBD1|-
CASSQFDRGANYGYTF
TGTGCCAGCAGCCAATTCGACAGGGGCGCGAACTATGGCTACACCTTC
>TRBV6-2/TRBV6-3|TRBJ1-4|-|-
CASSYPGGSTNEKLFF
TGTGCCAGCAGTTACCCGGGAGGATCCACTAATGAAAAACTGTTTTTT
>TRBV3-1|TRBJ2-1|-|many
CASSQTYLTGATGNEQFF
TGTGCCAGCAGCCAAACATACCTTACGGGGGCTACTGGGAATGAGCAGTTCTTC
>TRBV20-1|TRBJ2-3|TRBD2|-
CSARAGADTQYF
TGCAGTGCACGAGCGGGAGCAGATACGCAGTATTTT
>TRBV7-9|TRBJ2-1|-|few
CASSLERLSSYNEQFF
TGTGCCAGCAGCTTAGAGCGGCTGAGCTCCTACAATGAGCAGTTCTTC
>TRBV6-1|TRBJ1-5|-|-
CASSGGQPWGNQPQHF
TGTGCCAGCAGTGGCGGACAGCCCTGGGGCAATCAGCCCCAGCATTTT
>TRBV3-1|TRBJ2-3|-|-
CASSQGPGRTDTQYF
TGTGCCAGCAGCCAAGGCCCGGGCCGCACAGATACGCAGTATTTT